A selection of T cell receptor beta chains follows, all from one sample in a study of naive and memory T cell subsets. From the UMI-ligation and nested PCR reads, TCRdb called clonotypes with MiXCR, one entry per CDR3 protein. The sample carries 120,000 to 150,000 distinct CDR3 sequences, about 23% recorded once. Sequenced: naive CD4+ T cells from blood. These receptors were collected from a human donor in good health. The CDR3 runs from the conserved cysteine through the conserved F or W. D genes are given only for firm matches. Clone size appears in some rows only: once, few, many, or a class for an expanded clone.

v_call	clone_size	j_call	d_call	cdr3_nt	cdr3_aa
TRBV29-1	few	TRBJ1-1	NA	TGCAGCGGACGCCGGGCCAACACTGAAGCTTTCTTT	CSGRRANTEAFF
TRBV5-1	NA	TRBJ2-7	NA	TGCGCCAGCAGCCGGGGCGGAGGGGAACGGGACGAGCAGTACTTC	CASSRGGGERDEQYF
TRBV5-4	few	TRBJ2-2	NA	TGTGCCAGCAGCTTGAGGGTCGCTAACACCGGGGAGCTGTTTTTT	CASSLRVANTGELFF
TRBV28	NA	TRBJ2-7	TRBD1	TGTGCCAGCAGTTTTAGGGGACAGGGGCCCTACGAGCAGTACTTC	CASSFRGQGPYEQYF
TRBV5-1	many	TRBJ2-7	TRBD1	TGCGCCAGCAGCCCCATGACAGGGTCCTACGAGCAGTACTTC	CASSPMTGSYEQYF
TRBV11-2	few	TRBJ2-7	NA	TGTGCCAGCATTTCCAGGGGCACCTACGAGCAGTACTTC	CASISRGTYEQYF
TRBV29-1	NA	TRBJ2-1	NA	TGCAGCGCCTCGGGACTTTCCGACAATGAGCAGTTCTTC	CSASGLSDNEQFF
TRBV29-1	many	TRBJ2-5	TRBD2	TGCAGCGTTGAAGATATGGACGGGGGGGGCTTGGGGACCCAGTACTTC	CSVEDMDGGGLGTQYF
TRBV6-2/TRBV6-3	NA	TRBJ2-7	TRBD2	TGTGCCAGCAGTTACCCTCGTTGGACTAGCGGGAGCCCCTACGAGCAGTACTTC	CASSYPRWTSGSPYEQYF
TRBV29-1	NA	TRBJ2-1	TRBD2	TGCAGCGGAGCGGGAGTTTTGTACAATGAGCAGTTCTTC	CSGAGVLYNEQFF
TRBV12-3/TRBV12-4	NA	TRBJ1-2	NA	TGTGCCAGCAGCACAGGGATTGGCTACACCTTC	CASSTGIGYTF
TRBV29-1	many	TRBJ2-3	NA	TGCAGCGCTACCACAGGGCCGGGTACGCAGTATTTT	CSATTGPGTQYF
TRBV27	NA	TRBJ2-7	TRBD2	TGTGCCAGCAGTTTATTTCAGGGACTAGCGGGAGAACGGGAGCAGTACTTC	CASSLFQGLAGEREQYF
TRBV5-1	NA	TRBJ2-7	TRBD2	TGCGCCAGCAGCTTCTCTGGGACTAGAGTTACACCCTACGAGCAGTACTTC	CASSFSGTRVTPYEQYF
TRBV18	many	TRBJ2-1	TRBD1	TGTGCCAGCTCACGTGACAGGGTTTCGAGCTCCTACAATGAGCAGTTCTTC	CASSRDRVSSSYNEQFF
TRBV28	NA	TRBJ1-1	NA	TGTGCCAGCAGACCCAGGGTATTCGGGGAAGCTTTCTTT	CASRPRVFGEAFF
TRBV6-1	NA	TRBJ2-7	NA	TGTGCCAGCAGCCCCCGGACGCATCTCCTCGACTACGAGCAGTACTTC	CASSPRTHLLDYEQYF
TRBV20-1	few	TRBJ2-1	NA	TGCAGTGCTAGAAAAGTACCTCACGATGAGCAGTTCTTC	CSARKVPHDEQFF
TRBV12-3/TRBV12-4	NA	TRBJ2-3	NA	TGTGCCAGCAGTTTATTTACTAGTGTCCATGGGATGGATACGCAGTATTTT	CASSLFTSVHGMDTQYF
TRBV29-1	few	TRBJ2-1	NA	TGCAGCGTCGATAAGACTGGCAATGAGCAGTTCTTC	CSVDKTGNEQFF
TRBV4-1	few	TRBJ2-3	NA	TGCGCCAGCAGCCAAGAGGGGGGTTTTGGTTTGTCAGATACGCAGTATTTT	CASSQEGGFGLSDTQYF
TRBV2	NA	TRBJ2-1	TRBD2	TGTGCCAGCATGCGAAGACTAGCGGGAGGAAATGAGCAGTTCTTC	CASMRRLAGGNEQFF
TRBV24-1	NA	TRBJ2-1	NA	TGTGCCACCAGTGATGTTCGGGCCCCCCACAATGAGCAGTTCTTC	CATSDVRAPHNEQFF
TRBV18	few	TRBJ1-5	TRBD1	TGTGCCAGCTCACCACTGGACAGGGGCAGTCAGCCCCAGCATTTT	CASSPLDRGSQPQHF
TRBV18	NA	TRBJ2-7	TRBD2	TGTGCCAGCTCACCATGGGCTAGCGGGAGGGACGAGCAGTACTTC	CASSPWASGRDEQYF